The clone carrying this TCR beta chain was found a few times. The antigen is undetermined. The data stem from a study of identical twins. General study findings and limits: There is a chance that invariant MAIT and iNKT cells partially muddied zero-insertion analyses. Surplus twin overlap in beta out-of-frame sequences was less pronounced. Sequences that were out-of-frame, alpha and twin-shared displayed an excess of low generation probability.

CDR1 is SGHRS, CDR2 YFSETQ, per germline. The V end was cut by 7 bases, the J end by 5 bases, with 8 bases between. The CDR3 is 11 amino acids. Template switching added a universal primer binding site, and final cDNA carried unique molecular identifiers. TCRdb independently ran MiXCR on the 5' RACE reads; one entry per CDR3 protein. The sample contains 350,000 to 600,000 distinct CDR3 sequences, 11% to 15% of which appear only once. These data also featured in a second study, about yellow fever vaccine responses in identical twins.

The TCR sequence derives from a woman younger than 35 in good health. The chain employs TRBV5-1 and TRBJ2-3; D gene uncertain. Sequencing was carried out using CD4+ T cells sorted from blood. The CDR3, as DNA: TGCGCCAGCGGCCCTAAAGATACGCAGTATTTT. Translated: CASGPKDTQYF. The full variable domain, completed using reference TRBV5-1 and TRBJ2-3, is KAGVTQTPRYLIKTRGQQVTLSCSPISGHRSVSWYQQTPGQGLQFLFEYFSETQRNKGNFPGRFSGRQFSNSRSEMNVSTLELGDSALYLCASGPKDTQYFGPGTRLTVL.